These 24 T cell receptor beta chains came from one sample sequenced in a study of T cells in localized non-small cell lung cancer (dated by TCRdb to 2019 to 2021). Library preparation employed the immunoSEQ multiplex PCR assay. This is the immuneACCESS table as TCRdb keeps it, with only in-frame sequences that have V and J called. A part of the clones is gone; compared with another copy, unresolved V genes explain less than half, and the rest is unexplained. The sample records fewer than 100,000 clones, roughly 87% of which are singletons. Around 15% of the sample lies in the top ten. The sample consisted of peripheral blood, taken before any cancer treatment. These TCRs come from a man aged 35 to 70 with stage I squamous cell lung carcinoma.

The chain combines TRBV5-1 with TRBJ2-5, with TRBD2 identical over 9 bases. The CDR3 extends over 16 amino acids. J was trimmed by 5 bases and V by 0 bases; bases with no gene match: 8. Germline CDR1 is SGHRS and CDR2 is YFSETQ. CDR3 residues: CASSLGVLAGAETQYF. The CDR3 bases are TGCGCCAGCAGCTTGGGCGTGTTAGCGGGGGCGGAGACCCAGTACTTC.

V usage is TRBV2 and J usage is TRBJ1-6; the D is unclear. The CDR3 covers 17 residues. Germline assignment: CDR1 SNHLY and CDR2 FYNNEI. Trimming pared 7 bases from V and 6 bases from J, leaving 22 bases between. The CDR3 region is CASKLDSPGIINSPLHF. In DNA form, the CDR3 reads TGTGCCAGCAAATTGGACTCGCCCGGGATTATTAATTCACCCCTCCACTTT.

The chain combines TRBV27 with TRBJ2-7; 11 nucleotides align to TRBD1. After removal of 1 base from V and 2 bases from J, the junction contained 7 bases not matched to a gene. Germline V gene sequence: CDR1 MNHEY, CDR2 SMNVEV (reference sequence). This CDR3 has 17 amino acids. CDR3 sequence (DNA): TGTGCCAGCAGTTTATTCGTGGGGACAGGGGGGACCTACGAGCAGTACTTC. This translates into CASSLFVGTGGTYEQYF.

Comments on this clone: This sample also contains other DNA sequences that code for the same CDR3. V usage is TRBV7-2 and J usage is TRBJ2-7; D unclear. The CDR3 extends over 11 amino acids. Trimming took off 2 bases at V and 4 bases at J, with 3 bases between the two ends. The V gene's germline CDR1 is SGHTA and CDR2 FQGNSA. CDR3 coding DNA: TGTGCCAGCAGCTTACGGTACGAGCAGTACTTC. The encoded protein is CASSLRYEQYF.

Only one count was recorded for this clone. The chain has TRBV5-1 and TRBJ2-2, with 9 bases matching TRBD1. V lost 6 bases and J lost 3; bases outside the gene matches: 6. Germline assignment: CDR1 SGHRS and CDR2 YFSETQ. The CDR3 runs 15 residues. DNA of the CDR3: TGCGCCAGCACCGCGGGACAGGGATACACCGGGGAGCTGTTTTTT. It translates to CASTAGQGYTGELFF. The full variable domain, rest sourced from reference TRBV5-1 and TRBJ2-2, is KAGVTQTPRYLIKTRGQQVTLSCSPISGHRSVSWYQQTPGQGLQFLFEYFSETQRNKGNFPGRFSGRQFSNSRSEMNVSTLELGDSALYLCASTAGQGYTGELFFGEGSRLTVL.

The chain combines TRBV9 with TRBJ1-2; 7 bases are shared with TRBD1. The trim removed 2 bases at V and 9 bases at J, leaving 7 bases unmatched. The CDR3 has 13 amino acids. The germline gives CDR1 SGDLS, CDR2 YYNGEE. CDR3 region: CASSVSGGARYTF. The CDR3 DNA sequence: TGTGCCAGCAGCGTTTCAGGGGGTGCCCGCTACACCTTC.

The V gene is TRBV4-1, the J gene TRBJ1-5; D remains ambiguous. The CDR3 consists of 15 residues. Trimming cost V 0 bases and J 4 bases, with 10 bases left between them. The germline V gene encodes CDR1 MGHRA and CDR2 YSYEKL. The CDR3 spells CASSQDRVNNQPQHF. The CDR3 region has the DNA TGCGCCAGCAGCCAAGACCGGGTGAATAATCAGCCCCAGCATTTT.

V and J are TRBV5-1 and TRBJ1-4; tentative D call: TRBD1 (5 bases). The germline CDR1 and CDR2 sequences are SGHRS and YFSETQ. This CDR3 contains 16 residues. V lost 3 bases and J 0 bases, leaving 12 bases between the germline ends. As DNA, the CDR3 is TGCGCCAGCAGCTCCGGGACGGCTGCAACTAATGAAAAACTGTTTTTT. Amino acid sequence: CASSSGTAATNEKLFF.

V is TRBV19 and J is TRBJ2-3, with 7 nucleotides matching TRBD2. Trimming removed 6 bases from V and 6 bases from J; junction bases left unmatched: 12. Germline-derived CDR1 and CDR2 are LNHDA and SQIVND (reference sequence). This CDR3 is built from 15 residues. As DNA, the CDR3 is TGTGCCAGTAGAGTAACCGGGACTATCGGCGATACGCAGTATTTT. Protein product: CASRVTGTIGDTQYF.

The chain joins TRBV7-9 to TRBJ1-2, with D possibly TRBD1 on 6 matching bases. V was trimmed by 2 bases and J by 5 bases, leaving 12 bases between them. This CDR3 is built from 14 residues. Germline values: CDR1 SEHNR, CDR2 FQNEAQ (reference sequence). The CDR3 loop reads CASSLRSQGYGYTF. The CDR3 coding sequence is TGTGCCAGCAGCTTAAGGTCACAGGGATATGGCTACACCTTC.

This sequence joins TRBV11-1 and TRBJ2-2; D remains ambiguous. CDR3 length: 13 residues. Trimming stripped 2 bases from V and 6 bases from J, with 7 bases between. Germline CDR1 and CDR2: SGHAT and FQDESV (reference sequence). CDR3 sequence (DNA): TGTGCCAGCAGCTTATATGGTCCCGGGGAGCTGTTTTTT. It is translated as CASSLYGPGELFF.

CDR3 bases: TGTGCCAGCAGTTCCGGGTGGGCCGGGGAGCTGTTTTTT. Its protein is CASSSGWAGELFF. The chain uses TRBV7-3 and TRBJ2-2; unclear D gene. Germline V lookup: CDR1 SGHTA, CDR2 FQGTGA. V was shortened by 6 bases and J by 6 bases, with 11 bases between the two germline ends. CDR3 length equals 13 residues.

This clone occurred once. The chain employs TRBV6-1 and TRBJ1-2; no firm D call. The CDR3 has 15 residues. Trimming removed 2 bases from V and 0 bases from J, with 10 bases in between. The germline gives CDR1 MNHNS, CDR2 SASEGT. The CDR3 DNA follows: TGTGCCAGCAGTGAACGGAGGCAACCTAACTATGGCTACACCTTC. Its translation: CASSERRQPNYGYTF.

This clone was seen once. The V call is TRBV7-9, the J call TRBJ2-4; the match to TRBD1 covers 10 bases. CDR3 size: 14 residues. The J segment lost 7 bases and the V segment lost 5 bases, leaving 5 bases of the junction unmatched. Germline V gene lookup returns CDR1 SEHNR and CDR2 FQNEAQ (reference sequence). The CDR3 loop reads CASSPTGGANIQYF. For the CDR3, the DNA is TGTGCCAGCAGCCCGACAGGGGGCGCGAACATTCAGTACTTC.

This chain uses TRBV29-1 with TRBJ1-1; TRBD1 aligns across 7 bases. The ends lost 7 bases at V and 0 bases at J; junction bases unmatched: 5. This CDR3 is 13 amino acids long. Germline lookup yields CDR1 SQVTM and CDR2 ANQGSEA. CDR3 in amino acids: CSGIQGLNTEAFF. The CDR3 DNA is TGCAGCGGCATACAGGGGCTGAACACTGAAGCTTTCTTT.

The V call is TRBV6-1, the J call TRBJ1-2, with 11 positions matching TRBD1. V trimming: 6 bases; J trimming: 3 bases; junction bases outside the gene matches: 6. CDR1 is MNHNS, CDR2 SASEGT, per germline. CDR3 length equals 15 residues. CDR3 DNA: TGTGCCAGCAGCAGGGACAGGGGGGGAGACTATGGCTACACCTTC. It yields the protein CASSRDRGGDYGYTF.

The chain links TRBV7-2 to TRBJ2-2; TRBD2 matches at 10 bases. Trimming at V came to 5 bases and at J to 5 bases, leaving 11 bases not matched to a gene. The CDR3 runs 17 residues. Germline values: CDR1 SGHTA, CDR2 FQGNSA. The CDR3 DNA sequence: TGTGCCAGCAGCCCCTCAGCGGGGGGGCCTCAGACCGGGGAGCTGTTTTTT. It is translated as CASSPSAGGPQTGELFF.

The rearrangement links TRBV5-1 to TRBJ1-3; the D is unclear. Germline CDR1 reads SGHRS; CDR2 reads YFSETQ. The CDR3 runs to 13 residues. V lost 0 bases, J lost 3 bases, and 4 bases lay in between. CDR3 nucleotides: TGCGCCAGCAGCTTGGACTTTGGAAACACCATATATTTT. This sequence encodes CASSLDFGNTIYF. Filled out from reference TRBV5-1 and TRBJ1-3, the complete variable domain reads KAGVTQTPRYLIKTRGQQVTLSCSPISGHRSVSWYQQTPGQGLQFLFEYFSETQRNKGNFPGRFSGRQFSNSRSEMNVSTLELGDSALYLCASSLDFGNTIYFGEGSWLTVV.

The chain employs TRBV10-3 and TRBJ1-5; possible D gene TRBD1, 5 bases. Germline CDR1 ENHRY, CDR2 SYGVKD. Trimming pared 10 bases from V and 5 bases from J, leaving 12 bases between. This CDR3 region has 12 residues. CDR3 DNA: TGTGCCACTCAGGGTACTGATCAGCCCCAGCATTTT. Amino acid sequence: CATQGTDQPQHF.

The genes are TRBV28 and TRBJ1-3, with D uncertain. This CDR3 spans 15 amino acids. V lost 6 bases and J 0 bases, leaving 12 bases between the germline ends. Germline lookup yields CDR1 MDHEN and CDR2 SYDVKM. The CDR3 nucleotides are TGTGCCAGCAGCCCTGGGGATAGCTCTGGAAACACCATATATTTT. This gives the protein CASSPGDSSGNTIYF.

In DNA, the CDR3 is TGTGCCAGCAGTGCAGGGGATTCAGATACGCAGTATTTT. This codes for CASSAGDSDTQYF. V usage is TRBV2 and J usage is TRBJ2-3; possible D gene TRBD1, 6 bases. Per the germline V gene, CDR1 is SNHLY and CDR2 is FYNNEI. The CDR3 has 13 residues. The germline V and J ends were trimmed by 4 bases and 4 bases, with 9 bases remaining between them.

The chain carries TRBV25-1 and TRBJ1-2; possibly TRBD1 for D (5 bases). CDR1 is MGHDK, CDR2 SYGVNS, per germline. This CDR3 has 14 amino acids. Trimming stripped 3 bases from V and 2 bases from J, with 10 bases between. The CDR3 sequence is CASSDSGRNYGYTF. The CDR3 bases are TGTGCCAGCAGTGACTCGGGACGGAACTATGGCTACACCTTC.

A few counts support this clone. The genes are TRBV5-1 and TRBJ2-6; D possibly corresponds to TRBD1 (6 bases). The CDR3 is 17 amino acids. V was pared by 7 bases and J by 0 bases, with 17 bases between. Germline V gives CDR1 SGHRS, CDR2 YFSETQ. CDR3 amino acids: CASGPGQTFSGANVLTF. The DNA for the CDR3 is TGCGCCAGCGGCCCCGGACAGACGTTCTCTGGGGCCAACGTCCTGACTTTC.

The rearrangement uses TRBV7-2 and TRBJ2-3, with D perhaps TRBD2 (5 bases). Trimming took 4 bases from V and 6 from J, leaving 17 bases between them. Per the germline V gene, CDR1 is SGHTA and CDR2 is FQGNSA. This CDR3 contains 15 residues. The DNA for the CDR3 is TGTGCCAGCAGCTCCACTAGTGCGGGTCTGGATACGCAGTATTTT. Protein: CASSSTSAGLDTQYF.